Below, 31 T cell receptor beta chains from the same sample are listed, as sequenced in a study of regulatory and conventional T cells in RAG deficiency. Genomic DNA came from blood conventional CD4+ T cells gated CD25-low CD127-high. Assay used: immunoSEQ multiplex PCR; TCRdb lists only in-frame clones, some missing. Here the sample spans approximately 48,000 clones, 70% to 90% being singletons. The sample was also linked to a second study, of regulatory T cells. That report notes: Amplification used 52 TRBV primers and 13 TRBJ primers.

Sequenced: CD4+ effector T cells sorted from blood. These receptors were taken from a human donor in good health.

CDR3 loop: CASSFKREQDTQYF. CDR3 in DNA: TGTGCCAGCAGTTTTAAGCGGGAACAAGATACGCAGTATTTT. V gene TRBV6-5 combines with J gene TRBJ2-3; 7 bases map to TRBD2. V lost 4 bases to trimming and J lost 5 bases; unmatched junction nucleotides: 6. The germline CDR1 and CDR2 sequences are MNHEY and SVGAGI. The CDR3 has 14 residues.

The gene calls are TRBV5-1 and TRBJ1-6; possible D gene TRBD1, 5 bases. The germline V and J ends were trimmed by 0 bases and 8 bases, with 6 bases remaining between them. Germline V CDR1 and CDR2: SGHRS, YFSETQ. This CDR3 has 13 amino acids. The CDR3 region is CASSLGGDSPLHF. The CDR3 bases are TGCGCCAGCAGCTTGGGAGGGGATTCACCCCTCCACTTT.

CDR3 bases: TGTGCCAGCAGTTACTCTCCACTACCCCCGCAGTATTTT. Protein product: CASSYSPLPPQYF. The chain joins TRBV6-5 to TRBJ2-3; no definite D call. V dropped 0 bases and J dropped 10 bases, with 11 bases sitting between them. From germline, CDR1 is MNHEY and CDR2 SVGAGI. This CDR3 has 13 residues.

This chain joins TRBV28 and TRBJ1-1; TRBD1 might be the D (5 bases). The CDR3 is 15 residues long. The V gene lost 2 bases and the J gene lost 0 bases, with 10 bases spanning the gap. Germline V CDR1 and CDR2: MDHEN, SYDVKM. The CDR3 loop is CASSLGATMNTEAFF. The CDR3 DNA follows: TGTGCCAGCAGTTTAGGGGCTACCATGAACACTGAAGCTTTCTTT.

The chain links TRBV2 to TRBJ2-3; D is unclear. The V end was cut by 4 bases, the J end by 1 base, with 9 bases between. This CDR3 is 14 amino acids long. CDR1 is SNHLY and CDR2 is FYNNEI in the germline V gene. CDR3 protein: CASSGGGRTDTQYF. The CDR3 DNA follows: TGTGCCAGCAGTGGTGGCGGTCGCACAGATACGCAGTATTTT.

The rearrangement uses TRBV2 and TRBJ1-6, with a weak D call TRBD1 (5 bases). The CDR3 is 15 amino acids. The germline V gene encodes CDR1 SNHLY and CDR2 FYNNEI. The V and J ends lost 9 bases and 0 bases respectively, with 12 bases between them. In nucleotides, the CDR3 is TGTGCCAGTACGATGGGGGGCTCCTATAATTCACCCCTCCACTTT. Residues: CASTMGGSYNSPLHF. Supplemented by reference TRBV2 and TRBJ1-6, the full variable domain reads EPEVTQTPSHQVTQMGQEVILRCVPISNHLYFYWYRQILGQKVEFLVSFYNNEISEKSEIFDDQFSVERPDGSNFTLKIRSTKLEDSAMYFCASTMGGSYNSPLHFGNGTRLTVT.

A few counts support this clone. Here the CDR3 DNA reads TGTGCCAGCTCCCTCGCGGTGGGTCGCAATGAGCAGTTCTTC. It translates to CASSLAVGRNEQFF. This rearrangement joins TRBV25-1 to TRBJ2-1; D remains ambiguous. V lost 8 bases and J lost 6, with 17 bases in between. Germline V gene data show CDR1 as MGHDK and CDR2 as SYGVNS. This CDR3 is built from 14 residues.

This clone appeared a few times. V usage is TRBV23-1 and J usage is TRBJ2-6; D is uncertain. Being an ORF, TRBV23-1 has a function that is uncertain. Trimming shortened V by 0 bases and J by 5 bases, and 5 bases separated the two germline ends. The CDR3 consists of 14 residues. CDR3 nucleotide sequence: TGCGCCAGCAGTCAATCAACTTGGGCCAACGTCCTGACTTTC. It translates to CASSQSTWANVLTF.

The chain carries TRBV6-1 and TRBJ2-7; D ambiguous. Trimming took 0 bases from V and 6 from J, leaving 9 bases between them. Germline V gene sequence: CDR1 MNHNS, CDR2 SASEGT. The CDR3 totals 13 residues. The chain's CDR3 is CASSEAGLFEQYF. CDR3 nucleotides: TGTGCCAGCAGTGAAGCGGGCCTGTTCGAGCAGTACTTC.

CDR3: CASLRGSSYNEQFF. CDR3 bases: TGTGCCAGTTTGAGGGGGAGCTCCTACAATGAGCAGTTCTTC. The genes are TRBV7-9 and TRBJ2-1; D perhaps matches TRBD1 (6 bases). In germline, CDR1 is SEHNR, CDR2 FQNEAQ (reference sequence). CDR3 size: 14 residues. V dropped 9 bases and J dropped 0 bases, with 12 bases sitting between them.

The chain uses TRBV5-3 and TRBJ2-4; tentative D call: TRBD1 (6 bases). TRBV5-3 falls under the ORF class, with uncertain function. V lost 4 bases and J 3 bases, leaving 14 bases between the germline ends. The CDR3 has 15 residues. Written as DNA, the CDR3 is TGTGCCAGAAGCATGTCAACAGGGAACAAAAACATTCAGTACTTC. Translating it yields CARSMSTGNKNIQYF.

The gene calls are TRBV6-5 and TRBJ1-4, with D possibly matching TRBD1 (6 bases). This CDR3 comprises 13 residues. Trimming cost V 6 bases and J 10 bases, with 15 bases left between them. Germline V gene lookup returns CDR1 MNHEY and CDR2 SVGAGI. CDR3 sequence reads: CASRREGGGKLFF. CDR3 bases: TGTGCCAGCAGGAGGGAGGGGGGTGGAAAACTGTTTTTT.

The chain has TRBV7-3 and TRBJ2-2; D remains unclear. The V gene lost 2 bases and the J gene lost 6 bases, with 4 bases spanning the gap. The length of the CDR3 is 12 residues. Germline V gene data show CDR1 as SGHTA and CDR2 as FQGTGA. The chain's CDR3 is CASSLESGELFF. In DNA form, the CDR3 reads TGTGCCAGCAGCTTAGAGTCCGGGGAGCTGTTTTTT.

With regard to this clone: One end of the junction varies from germline; a read error may be responsible. Other DNA sequences in the sample encode the same CDR3. The chain carries TRBV11-2 and TRBJ2-7; TRBD1 agrees at 7 bases. Per germline, CDR1 SGHAT and CDR2 FQNNGV. CDR3 length equals 14 residues. The DNA for the CDR3 is TGTGCCAGCAGCTTCACAGGGGCCTCCTATGAGCAGTACTTC. As protein: CASSFTGASYEQYF.

CDR3 bases: TGCGCCAGCAGCTTGACAGCGGGGGAAGAGACCCAGTACTTC. Translation: CASSLTAGEETQYF. V and J are TRBV5-1 and TRBJ2-5, with 8 bases that match TRBD2. The CDR3 runs to 14 residues. Trimming removed 1 base from V and 3 bases from J; junction bases left unmatched: 2. Germline V CDR1 and CDR2: SGHRS, YFSETQ.

The chain employs TRBV2 and TRBJ2-7; D remains unclear. V was trimmed by 5 bases and J by 6 bases, leaving 8 bases between them. The CDR3 has 11 residues. Per germline, CDR1 SNHLY and CDR2 FYNNEI. CDR3 DNA sequence: TGTGCCAGCAGTTTTTCCGGCGAGCAGTACTTC. It translates to CASSFSGEQYF.

The chain is built from TRBV7-9 and TRBJ2-5, with TRBD2 identical over 8 bases. The end of the DNA is better explained by TRBJ2-7, so the J call may be wrong. Germline V CDR1 and CDR2: SEHNR, FQNEAQ (reference sequence). CDR3 length: 15 residues. Written as DNA, the CDR3 is TGTGCCAGCAGCCCCAAATCGGGGGGGACCTACGAGCAGTACTTC. It encodes CASSPKSGGTYEQYF.

The chain has TRBV19 and TRBJ2-6; D is perhaps TRBD1 (6 bases). V was cut by 6 bases and J by 0 bases, with 15 bases left in between. Germline assignment: CDR1 LNHDA and CDR2 SQIVND (reference sequence). The CDR3 runs to 17 residues. This chain's CDR3 is CASRATGQISGANVLTF. Here the CDR3 DNA reads TGTGCCAGTAGAGCGACGGGACAAATCTCTGGGGCCAACGTCCTGACTTTC.

The chain has TRBV28 and TRBJ2-3, with 12 bases aligning to TRBD2. The CDR3 sequence is 15 residues long. V trimming: 8 bases; J trimming: 0 bases; junction bases outside the gene matches: 3. In germline, CDR1 is MDHEN, CDR2 SYDVKM. The CDR3 here is CASGLAGPSTDTQYF. For the CDR3, the DNA is TGTGCCAGCGGACTAGCGGGGCCTAGCACAGATACGCAGTATTTT.

This chain joins TRBV2 and TRBJ2-2; D is ambiguous. There are 13 residues in the CDR3. Trimming removed 6 bases at V and 4 bases at J, with 9 bases between. Germline V gene sequence: CDR1 SNHLY, CDR2 FYNNEI. CDR3 residues: CASRASSTGELFF. The CDR3 coding sequence is TGTGCCAGCAGAGCCAGTAGCACCGGGGAGCTGTTTTTT.

This chain connects TRBV6-5 to TRBJ1-5, with D possibly matching TRBD1 (6 bases). The V end was cut by 6 bases, the J end by 7 bases, with 13 bases between. The CDR3 extends over 13 amino acids. The germline V gene encodes CDR1 MNHEY and CDR2 SVGAGI. CDR3 bases: TGTGCCAGCAGCAGGGGCTTGAGACAGCCCCAGCATTTT. This encodes CASSRGLRQPQHF.

This chain joins TRBV18 and TRBJ1-1; the D gene is possibly TRBD1 (5 bases). This CDR3 spans 14 amino acids. V dropped 6 bases and J dropped 0 bases, with 11 bases sitting between them. In germline, CDR1 is KGHSH, CDR2 LQKENI. CDR3 protein: CASSPGGMNTEAFF. CDR3 nucleotide sequence: TGTGCCAGCTCCCCGGGGGGGATGAACACTGAAGCTTTCTTT.

This sequence joins TRBV6-6 and TRBJ2-7; possible D gene TRBD2, 6 bases. V was shortened by 0 bases and J by 0 bases, with 9 bases between the two germline ends. Germline V gives CDR1 MNHNY, CDR2 SVGAGI (reference sequence). This CDR3 is 15 amino acids long. The CDR3 DNA reads TGTGCCAGCAGTTACTCGGAGGGCCGCTCCTACGAGCAGTACTTC. Protein: CASSYSEGRSYEQYF.

On this clone itself: Given the absence of the conserved phenylalanine or tryptophan at the CDR3 end, a read error is likely. The genes are TRBV19 and TRBJ1-2; a weak D match, TRBD1 (5 bases). CDR3 length: 15 residues. In germline, CDR1 is LNHDA, CDR2 SQIVND (reference sequence). The V and J ends lost 3 bases and 6 bases respectively, with 17 bases between them. The DNA for the CDR3 is TGTGCCAGTAGTATTTCGGCAGGGCGCCCCGATGGCTACACCCTC. It translates to CASSISAGRPDGYTL.

The chain is built from TRBV6-5 and TRBJ2-3; weak D call: TRBD2 (5 bases). The length of the CDR3 is 14 residues. V lost 7 bases to trimming and J lost 0 bases, with 11 bases between them. Germline V gene data show CDR1 as MNHEY and CDR2 as SVGAGI. CDR3 amino acids: CASNGVGSTDTQYF. The CDR3 region has the DNA TGTGCCAGCAACGGGGTGGGGAGCACAGATACGCAGTATTTT.

The chain's CDR3 is CASSEDGSGNQPQHF. The CDR3 coding sequence is TGTGCCAGCAGTGAAGATGGGAGTGGGAATCAGCCCCAGCATTTT. The chain uses TRBV2 and TRBJ1-5; the D is unclear. With 1 base removed from V and 4 bases from J, the gap between germline ends came to 11 bases. The CDR3 loop spans 15 amino acids. The germline V gene encodes CDR1 SNHLY and CDR2 FYNNEI.

In nucleotides, the CDR3 is TGTGCCAGCAGCTTGCCGGGACAGAGGGCCTACGAGCAGTACTTC. It specifies CASSLPGQRAYEQYF. This chain uses TRBV5-6 with TRBJ2-7; 7 bases are shared with TRBD1. The CDR3 runs 15 residues. V was clipped by 1 base and J by 2 bases; unmatched bases: 6. Germline V CDR1 and CDR2: SGHDT, YYEEEE.

The V gene is TRBV5-1, the J gene TRBJ2-3; the match to TRBD1 covers 8 bases. The CDR3 has 13 amino acids. V lost 4 bases and J lost 5; bases outside the gene matches: 3. Looked up from germline, CDR1 is SGHRS and CDR2 is YFSETQ. CDR3 nucleotides: TGCGCCAGCAGCCTGACAGGGGAAGATACGCAGTATTTT. Protein: CASSLTGEDTQYF.

V usage is TRBV7-3 and J usage is TRBJ2-5, with 8 bases matching TRBD2. Germline values: CDR1 SGHTA, CDR2 FQGTGA. J lost 4 bases, V lost 2 bases, and 6 bases had no gene match. The CDR3 sequence is 15 residues long. The CDR3 nucleotides read TGTGCCAGCAGCTTACAAAGCGGGGGAGGAGAGACCCAGTACTTC. It is translated as CASSLQSGGGETQYF.

The chain employs TRBV7-9 and TRBJ2-1, with 14 bases fitting TRBD2. Looked up from germline, CDR1 is SEHNR and CDR2 is FQNEAQ (reference sequence). This CDR3 region has 16 residues. Losses at the gene ends were 1 base for V and 14 bases for J; bases not matched to a gene: 10. CDR3 bases: TGTGCCAGCAGCTTAGATTCCGGGACTAGCGGGAGATGGGAGTTCTTC. Its protein is CASSLDSGTSGRWEFF.

In this sample, this clone turned up once. The chain combines TRBV14 with TRBJ2-2; D is unresolved. CDR3 length: 14 amino acids. Trimming removed 1 base at V and 4 bases at J, with 7 bases between. The germline V gene has CDR1 SGHDN and CDR2 FVKESK. The CDR3 bases are TGTGCCAGCAGCCAAGTGAGAGGCACCGGGGAGCTGTTTTTT. Amino acids: CASSQVRGTGELFF.